The 10 T cell receptor beta chains below all came from one sample that was sequenced in a study of T cell responses to AZD1222 COVID-19 vaccine. Using immunoSEQ multiplex PCR, the repertoire was profiled, and TCRdb retains in-frame clones only, with some absent. The table records 150,000 to 190,000 clones, around nine tenths of them present only once. This sample comprised peripheral blood, obtained after recovery from COVID-19. The receptors originated from an adult who had recovered from COVID-19.

This chain connects TRBV28 to TRBJ2-7; D remains ambiguous. The germline V gene has CDR1 MDHEN and CDR2 SYDVKM. V lost 6 bases, J lost 3 bases, and 15 bases lay in between. The length of the CDR3 is 14 residues. CDR3 loop: CASSLVGNRYEQYF. Written as DNA, the CDR3 is TGTGCCAGCAGCCTAGTGGGTAATCGCTACGAGCAGTACTTC.

The chain has TRBV7-2 and TRBJ2-3; D perhaps matches TRBD2 (6 bases). CDR1 and CDR2 (germline): SGHTA, FQGNSA. Trimming removed 3 bases from V and 0 bases from J, with 16 bases in between. The CDR3 sequence is 17 residues long. The CDR3 DNA reads TGTGCCAGCAGCTTGGCAGCCACGCGGGGTAGCACAGATACGCAGTATTTT. Amino acid sequence: CASSLAATRGSTDTQYF.

The chain is built from TRBV28 and TRBJ1-6; 10 nucleotides line up with TRBD1. Germline CDR1 is MDHEN and CDR2 is SYDVKM. CDR3 length equals 15 residues. With V trimmed by 2 bases and J by 7 bases, 2 bases remained unmatched. The CDR3 DNA reads TGTGCCAGCAGTTTAGGGGGACAGGGGAATTCACCCCTCCACTTT. This encodes CASSLGGQGNSPLHF.

The chain joins TRBV3-1 (or the pseudogene TRBV3-2) to TRBJ1-2; TRBD1 matches 7 bases. The CDR3 loop spans 15 amino acids. V gave up 3 bases and J gave up 4 bases; unmatched junction bases: 8. The germline CDR1 and CDR2 sequences are LGHDT and YNNKEL (reference sequence). CDR3 sequence: CASSQNVGQVYGYTF. As DNA, the CDR3 is TGTGCCAGCAGCCAGAACGTAGGACAGGTCTATGGCTACACCTTC.

The gene calls are TRBV12-3 or TRBV12-4 and TRBJ1-1; the D is unclear. Trimming took 5 bases from V and 2 from J, leaving 6 bases between them. The CDR3 totals 12 residues. CDR3 protein: CASSPRNTEAFF. Here the CDR3 DNA reads TGTGCCAGCAGTCCACGAAACACTGAAGCTTTCTTT.

Concerning this clone: An end of the junction does not agree with germline; a read error may underlie this. This sequence joins TRBV7-7 and TRBJ1-2; D perhaps matches TRBD1 (5 bases). Germline loops: CDR1 SSHAT, CDR2 FNYEAQ (reference sequence). The CDR3 runs to 15 residues. The CDR3 loop is CASSPVPGGEEGYTF. The DNA for the CDR3 is TGTGCTAGCAGTCCAGTCCCAGGAGGGGAAGAGGGCTACACCTTC.

The V call is TRBV4-2, the J call TRBJ2-6, with 7 positions matching TRBD1. This CDR3 is 17 amino acids long. CDR1 is LGHNA, CDR2 YNFKEQ, per germline. The J segment lost 2 bases and the V segment lost 0 bases, leaving 4 bases of the junction unmatched. DNA for the CDR3: TGTGCCAGCAGCCAAGATCTTACAGGGGCTGGGGCCAACGTCCTGACTTTC. Translation gives CASSQDLTGAGANVLTF.

CDR3 region: CASSIFRQGLNQPQHF. CDR3 sequence (DNA): TGTGCCAGCAGTATCTTCAGACAGGGCTTGAATCAGCCCCAGCATTTT. The chain combines TRBV6-2 or TRBV6-3 with TRBJ1-5, with 7 nucleotides matching TRBD1. J lost 4 bases, V lost 5 bases, and 11 bases had no gene match. The CDR3 has 16 residues. CDR1 is MNHEY, CDR2 SVGEGT, per germline.

This rearrangement joins TRBV3-1 (or the pseudogene TRBV3-2) to TRBJ1-4; the D gene is possibly TRBD1 (5 bases). This CDR3 has 14 amino acids. Germline values: CDR1 LGHDT, CDR2 YNNKEL (reference sequence). Deletions cut 0 bases from V and 5 bases from J, with 7 bases between. The CDR3 protein is CASSQDYRNEKLFF. The CDR3 bases are TGTGCCAGCAGCCAAGATTACAGGAATGAAAAACTGTTTTTT.

The chain links TRBV7-9 to TRBJ1-2; D uncertain. V was trimmed by 1 base and J by 8 bases, leaving 8 bases between them. CDR1 is SEHNR, CDR2 FQNEAQ, per germline (reference sequence). CDR3 size: 12 residues. The DNA for the CDR3 is TGTGCCAGCAGCTTAGATGGGAGAGGCTACACCTTC. Translated: CASSLDGRGYTF.